These T cell receptor beta chains were read from a single sample in a study of monozygotic twins with inflammatory bowel disease. From the 5' RACE reads, TCRdb lists one entry per CDR3 protein and no DNA. The sample's table shows approximately 110,000 distinct CDR3 sequences. The sample taken for sequencing was blood. The receptors stem from a human donor with ulcerative colitis or Crohn's disease, or a healthy co-twin of an affected twin (not recorded which). Both conserved end residues are part of each CDR3.

>TRBJ2-1|TRBV12-3/TRBV12-4
CASTAGTSQSGQFF
>TRBJ2-7|TRBV6-2/TRBV6-3
CASSYTYEQYF
>TRBJ1-5|TRBV4-1
CASSLRSTGVVETQHF
>TRBJ2-3|TRBV5-1
CASSLLGGWGTDTQYF
>TRBJ2-4|TRBV20-1
CSASGRAQAKNIQYF
>TRBJ2-4|TRBV7-9
CASSYLSPKNIQYF
>TRBJ2-3|TRBV3-1
CASSIRLAGDTDTQYF
>TRBJ1-5|TRBV11-2
CASSLRALGTFSNQPQHF
>TRBJ2-3|TRBV2
CATKEGEVVDTQYF
>TRBJ1-1|TRBV4-1
CASSQEGTGGTEAFF
>TRBJ2-1|TRBV4-1
CASSRSPGGNEQFF
>TRBJ2-4|TRBV28
CASSLYPTLTGLAKNIQYF
>TRBJ2-1|TRBV5-1
CASSLAGARLAGGSYNEQFF
>TRBJ2-7|TRBV20-1
CSARGFRMDPEQYF
>TRBJ2-5|TRBV12-3/TRBV12-4
CASSPGKAQYF
>TRBJ1-3|TRBV5-1
CASSSGQAYSGNTIYF
>TRBJ2-4|TRBV27
CASSFENIQYF
>TRBJ2-7|TRBV24-1
CATSATGGTYEQYF
>TRBJ1-3|TRBV2
CASSPDSLSGNTIYF
>TRBJ2-7|TRBV20-1
CSAAHQGGGAVREQYF
>TRBJ2-7|TRBV7-2
CASSLAADKTYEQYF
>TRBJ2-2|TRBV12-3/TRBV12-4
CASSLGRGVGELFF
>TRBJ2-2|TRBV7-2
CASSYINAGHTGELFF
>TRBJ2-2|TRBV7-3
CASSLRGGSNTGELFF
>TRBJ1-1|TRBV24-1
CATSDPSPGQGDEAFF
>TRBJ2-3|TRBV29-1
CSVPWGDTQYF
>TRBJ2-2|TRBV20-1
CSVRNTGELFF
>TRBJ2-1|TRBV20-1
CSAKRPAGRIYNEQFF
>TRBJ2-2|TRBV9
CASSINQGHTGELFF
>TRBJ2-7|TRBV6-5
CASSYSTGGKTYEQYF
>TRBJ2-7|TRBV5-1
CASSLEAGATYEQYF
>TRBJ1-4|TRBV5-6
CASSLSPGVGEKLFF
>TRBJ2-1|TRBV20-1
CSARAGLAAYNEQFF
>TRBJ1-6|TRBV2
CASSEELQARLYF
>TRBJ2-7|TRBV29-1
CSVKLAGGYYEQYF
>TRBJ1-6|TRBV4-3
CASSLSLRSPLHF
>TRBJ2-1|TRBV25-1
CAIGDRGGNEQFF
>TRBJ1-6|TRBV28
CASSLPGHRNSPLHF